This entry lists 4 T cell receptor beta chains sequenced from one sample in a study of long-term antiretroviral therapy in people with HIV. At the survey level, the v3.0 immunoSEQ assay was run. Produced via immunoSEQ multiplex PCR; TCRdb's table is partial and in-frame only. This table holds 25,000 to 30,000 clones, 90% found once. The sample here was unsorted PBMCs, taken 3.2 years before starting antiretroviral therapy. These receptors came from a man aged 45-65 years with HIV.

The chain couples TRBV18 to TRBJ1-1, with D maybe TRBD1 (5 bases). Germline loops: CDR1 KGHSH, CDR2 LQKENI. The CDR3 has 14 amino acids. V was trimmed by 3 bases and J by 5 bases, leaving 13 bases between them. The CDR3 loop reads CASSPAGTGTEAFF. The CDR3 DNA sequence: TGTGCCAGCTCACCCGCCGGGACCGGGACTGAAGCTTTCTTT. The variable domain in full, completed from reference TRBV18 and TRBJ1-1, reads NAGVMQNPRHLVRRRGQEARLRCSPMKGHSHVYWYRQLPEEGLKFMVYLQKENIIDESGMPKERFSAEFPKEGPSILRIQQVVRGDSAAYFCASSPAGTGTEAFFGQGTRLTVV.

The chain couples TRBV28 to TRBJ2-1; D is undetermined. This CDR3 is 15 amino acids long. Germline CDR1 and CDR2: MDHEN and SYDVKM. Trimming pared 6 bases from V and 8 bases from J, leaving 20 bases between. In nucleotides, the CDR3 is TGTGCCAGCAGGCTAACCCTAGTTTCCATCGATGAGCAGTTCTTC. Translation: CASRLTLVSIDEQFF.

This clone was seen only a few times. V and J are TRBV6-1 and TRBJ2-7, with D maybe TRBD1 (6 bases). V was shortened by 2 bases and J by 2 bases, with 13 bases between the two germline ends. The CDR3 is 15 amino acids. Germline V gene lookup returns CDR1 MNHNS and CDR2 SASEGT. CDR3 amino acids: CASSEWVTGTYEQYF. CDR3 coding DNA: TGTGCCAGCAGTGAATGGGTGACAGGAACCTACGAGCAGTACTTC.

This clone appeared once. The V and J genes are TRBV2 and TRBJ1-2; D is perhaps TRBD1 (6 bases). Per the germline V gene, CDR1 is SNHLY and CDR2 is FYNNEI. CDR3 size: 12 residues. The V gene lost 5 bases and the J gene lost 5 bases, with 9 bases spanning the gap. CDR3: CASSTGFYGYTF. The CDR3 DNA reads TGTGCCAGCAGTACAGGGTTTTATGGCTACACCTTC.